This entry concerns a single TCR beta chain. The data stem from a study of cytomegalovirus exposure and HLA in healthy donors. Deletions cut 0 bases from V and 7 bases from J, with 7 bases between. Looked up from germline, CDR1 is MNHEY and CDR2 is SVGAGI. The CDR3 totals 13 residues. 13 Jbeta primers and 60 Vbeta primers were used for the PCR. Profiled with immunoSEQ multiplex PCR; TCRdb holds only in-frame clones, not every one. The sample comprises around 150,000 clones, around 80% of which are singletons, and around 6.6% rests with the top ten. Source material: PBMCs. The chain is built from TRBV6-5 and TRBJ1-5; D is undetermined. The receptor was derived from a man in his fifties in good health and CMV-seropositive. The DNA for the CDR3 is TGTGCCAGCAGTTACTCGTCTATCCAGCCCCAGCATTTT. Protein product: CASSYSSIQPQHF.